These 16 T cell receptor beta chains were all obtained from the same sample, sequenced in a study of control samples from healthy donors and cancer patients. Repertoires were generated with immunoSEQ multiplex PCR, while TCRdb's copy carries only in-frame clones and drops some. The sample has about 54,000 clones; 95% to 96% are singletons. Material: blood. These receptors were taken from a woman aged 25 to 45 in good health.

V and J are TRBV5-1 and TRBJ1-1; TRBD1 might be the D (5 bases). V lost 4 bases and J 1 base, leaving 17 bases between the germline ends. The CDR3 covers 16 residues. Germline V gene lookup returns CDR1 SGHRS and CDR2 YFSETQ. In DNA, the CDR3 is TGCGCCAGCAGCCCCTTTGGCGGGGGGGAGAACACTGAAGCTTTCTTT. Translated, it gives CASSPFGGGENTEAFF.

This chain links TRBV4-1 with TRBJ1-1; 8 nucleotides agree with TRBD1. Germline lookup yields CDR1 MGHRA and CDR2 YSYEKL. The CDR3 contains 15 residues. V was pared by 4 bases and J by 1 base, with 5 bases of the junction left unmatched. Written as DNA, the CDR3 is TGCGCCAGCAGCCTTCAGGGACAGGCGAACACTGAAGCTTTCTTT. Protein sequence: CASSLQGQANTEAFF.

J is TRBJ1-6 and V is TRBV10-3; D call uncertain. CDR3 size: 13 residues. The germline CDR1 and CDR2 sequences are ENHRY and SYGVKD. Trimming cost V 10 bases and J 9 bases, with 16 bases left between them. The CDR3 DNA follows: TGTGCCAATCAAGGGCTGGAGGGTTCACCCCTCCACTTT. It codes for CANQGLEGSPLHF.

The J gene is TRBJ2-1, the V gene TRBV19; 7 bases fit TRBD2. In germline, CDR1 is LNHDA, CDR2 SQIVND (reference sequence). This CDR3 is built from 17 residues. With 3 bases clipped from V and 5 bases from J, the junction kept 13 bases outside the gene matches. CDR3 region: CASSMFPQGTTDNEQFF. In DNA form, the CDR3 reads TGTGCCAGTAGTATGTTTCCTCAAGGGACTACCGACAATGAGCAGTTCTTC.

J is TRBJ2-7 and V is TRBV10-3; 8 positions match TRBD1. CDR3 length equals 14 residues. V shed 5 bases, J shed 2 bases, and the junction held 5 bases outside the gene matches. Germline V gives CDR1 ENHRY, CDR2 SYGVKD. CDR3 sequence: CAISSGTGPYEQYF. DNA for the CDR3: TGTGCCATCAGTTCCGGGACAGGACCCTACGAGCAGTACTTC.

The rearrangement uses TRBV5-6 and TRBJ1-2; unclear D gene. From germline, CDR1 is SGHDT and CDR2 YYEEEE. The CDR3 consists of 14 residues. With 0 bases removed from V and 4 bases from J, the gap between germline ends came to 10 bases. As DNA, the CDR3 is TGTGCCAGCAGCTTGGGGGCCCGGGGCTATGGCTACACCTTC. Translating gives CASSLGARGYGYTF.

The V call is TRBV4-1, the J call TRBJ1-2; D is unresolved. CDR3 size: 15 residues. Germline-derived CDR1 and CDR2 are MGHRA and YSYEKL. Trimming took 1 base from V and 3 from J, leaving 12 bases between them. The CDR3 sequence is CASSQVIRTYYGYTF. The CDR3 nucleotides are TGCGCCAGCAGCCAAGTCATCCGGACCTACTATGGCTACACCTTC.

V usage is TRBV19 and J usage is TRBJ2-5; D is perhaps TRBD1 or TRBD2 (5 bases each). V was pared by 4 bases and J by 14 bases, with 17 bases between. In germline, CDR1 is LNHDA, CDR2 SQIVND (reference sequence). The CDR3 is 12 residues long. The CDR3 loop is CASSNSGTYLYF. The CDR3 coding sequence is TGTGCCAGTAGTAACTCCGGGACGTACTTATACTTC.

The chain combines TRBV3-1 (or the pseudogene TRBV3-2) with TRBJ2-7, with D possibly being TRBD1 (6 bases). Germline CDR1 is LGHDT and CDR2 is YNNKEL (reference sequence). The ends were cut back, 4 bases at V and 0 bases at J, with 16 bases in the middle. CDR3 length equals 16 residues. CDR3 in amino acids: CASSPATGRSSYEQYF. In DNA, the CDR3 is TGTGCCAGCAGCCCAGCGACAGGTAGAAGCTCCTACGAGCAGTACTTC.

This chain connects TRBV4-1 to TRBJ2-5; the match to TRBD2 covers 9 bases. The junction had 6 bases not matched to a gene; V was cut back by 2 bases and J by 2 bases. The germline V gene encodes CDR1 MGHRA and CDR2 YSYEKL. The CDR3 loop spans 16 amino acids. CDR3 bases: TGCGCCAGCAGCCAACCAAGCGGGAGGTGGCAAGAGACCCAGTACTTC. This gives the protein CASSQPSGRWQETQYF.

The rearrangement joins TRBV2 to TRBJ2-5; TRBD1 aligns across 9 bases. Per germline, CDR1 SNHLY and CDR2 FYNNEI. CDR3 length equals 13 residues. The junction had 4 bases not matched to a gene; V was cut back by 5 bases and J by 6 bases. CDR3 loop: CASSKGQGQTQYF. The CDR3 DNA follows: TGTGCCAGCAGTAAGGGACAGGGCCAGACCCAGTACTTC.

The rearrangement uses TRBV6-5 and TRBJ1-1; unclear D gene. The CDR3 has 14 residues. The germline V and J ends were trimmed by 9 bases and 2 bases, with 16 bases remaining between them. Germline V gives CDR1 MNHEY, CDR2 SVGAGI. The CDR3 bases are TGTGCCAGTATTCCCGCAACTGGAAACACTGAAGCTTTCTTT. Protein sequence: CASIPATGNTEAFF.

This chain uses TRBV3-1 (or the pseudogene TRBV3-2) with TRBJ2-7, with D possibly TRBD2 on 6 matching bases. Germline V lookup: CDR1 LGHDT, CDR2 YNNKEL (reference sequence). The CDR3 contains 13 residues. Trimming took 1 base from V and 6 from J, leaving 10 bases between them. The CDR3 DNA follows: TGTGCCAGCAGCCAAGTCGGGAGTCGCGAGCAGTACTTC. Amino acid sequence: CASSQVGSREQYF.

The chain recombines TRBV27 with TRBJ1-3, with D possibly being TRBD1 (6 bases). In germline, CDR1 is MNHEY, CDR2 SMNVEV (reference sequence). V lost 6 bases to trimming and J lost 0 bases, with 6 bases between them. The CDR3 extends over 13 amino acids. This chain's CDR3 is CASRDSSGNTIYF. The CDR3 DNA follows: TGTGCCAGCAGGGACAGCTCTGGAAACACCATATATTTT.

This CDR3 is CASSIGSGGSFGNTIYF. CDR3 bases: TGTGCCAGTAGTATTGGATCTGGGGGTTCCTTCGGAAACACCATATATTTT. This chain connects TRBV19 to TRBJ1-3; possibly TRBD1 for D (5 bases). Germline assignment: CDR1 LNHDA and CDR2 SQIVND (reference sequence). The CDR3 totals 17 residues. V shed 3 bases and J shed 4 bases, with 19 bases lying between them.

The chain combines TRBV10-3 with TRBJ2-7; D may be TRBD2 (5 bases). This CDR3 comprises 14 residues. CDR1 and CDR2 (germline): ENHRY, SYGVKD. With 0 bases removed from V and 2 bases from J, the gap between germline ends came to 8 bases. CDR3 sequence: CAISESGDTYEQYF. For the CDR3, the DNA is TGTGCCATCAGTGAGTCGGGAGACACCTACGAGCAGTACTTC.